The 8 T cell receptor beta chains presented below share a single source sample, sequenced in a study of OX40 agonist ivuxolimab in advanced cancers. Assay: immunoSEQ multiplex PCR; the TCRdb copy retains only in-frame clones and omits some. The repertoire has almost 90,000 clones, about nine tenths of them found once; the top ten carry roughly 0.64%. The material sequenced was CD4+ or CD8+ T cells sorted from blood, taken in a trial of the OX40 agonist ivuxolimab. Receptors originate from an adult with an advanced solid tumor such as melanoma, head and neck, liver or kidney cancer.

The chain has TRBV6-5 and TRBJ2-7; TRBD1 agrees at 9 bases. There are 14 residues in the CDR3. Germline V gene sequence: CDR1 MNHEY, CDR2 SVGAGI. V lost 5 bases, J lost 3 bases, and 5 bases stayed unmatched. CDR3 protein: CASSDRQGGYEQYF. The CDR3 bases are TGTGCCAGCAGTGACAGACAGGGGGGCTACGAGCAGTACTTC.

This chain links TRBV6-1 with TRBJ2-1; D call uncertain. V was clipped by 1 base and J by 4 bases, with 2 bases between them. There are 12 residues in the CDR3. The germline V gene has CDR1 MNHNS and CDR2 SASEGT. The CDR3 DNA reads TGTGCCAGCAGTGAAGTATACAATGAGCAGTTCTTC. Translation: CASSEVYNEQFF.

V is TRBV28 and J is TRBJ2-4; D possibly corresponds to TRBD1 (5 bases). Trimming shortened V by 6 bases and J by 0 bases, and 12 bases separated the two germline ends. The CDR3 is made up of 15 amino acids. Germline V gives CDR1 MDHEN, CDR2 SYDVKM. The CDR3 nucleotides read TGTGCCAGCAGGTCGAATGGGGCAGCCAAAAACATTCAGTACTTC. Translated, it gives CASRSNGAAKNIQYF.

This rearrangement joins TRBV27 to TRBJ2-1, with 9 nucleotides matching TRBD1. J lost 6 bases, V lost 5 bases, and 8 bases had no gene match. CDR3 length equals 15 residues. Per germline, CDR1 MNHEY and CDR2 SMNVEV (reference sequence). CDR3 in amino acids: CASSNRDRVANEQFF. Here the CDR3 DNA reads TGTGCCAGCAGTAACCGGGACAGGGTAGCCAATGAGCAGTTCTTC.

The CDR3 DNA follows: TGCGCCAGCAGCTCGAGGGGGACGACAGATACGCAGTATTTT. Protein: CASSSRGTTDTQYF. The gene calls are TRBV4-3 and TRBJ2-3; tentative D call: TRBD1 (6 bases). The CDR3 runs 14 residues. In germline, CDR1 is LGHNA, CDR2 YSLEER. V was shortened by 5 bases and J by 3 bases, with 12 bases between the two germline ends.

J is TRBJ2-7 and V is TRBV13; D is unresolved. This CDR3 has 14 amino acids. The V gene lost 0 bases and the J gene lost 6 bases, with 12 bases spanning the gap. Germline V lookup: CDR1 PRHDT, CDR2 FYEKMQ (reference sequence). The DNA of the CDR3 is TGTGCCAGCAGCTTAGGTCAGGCTCAGCTCGAGCAGTACTTC. Protein sequence: CASSLGQAQLEQYF.

This clone occurred once. The junction departs from the called germline gene at one end, perhaps through a read error. The chain couples TRBV6-1 to TRBJ2-7; the match to TRBD2 covers 11 bases. This CDR3 spans 14 amino acids. Germline-derived CDR1 and CDR2 are MNHNS and SASEGT. Written as DNA, the CDR3 is TGTGCCAGCCTTCAAAATGGGGTAGCGGGAGGGGGGAACTTC. Its translation: CASLQNGVAGGGNF.

The chain carries TRBV2 and TRBJ2-5; the D gene is possibly TRBD1 (6 bases). This CDR3 comprises 16 residues. Germline V gene data show CDR1 as SNHLY and CDR2 as FYNNEI. The V gene lost 7 bases and the J gene lost 0 bases, with 18 bases spanning the gap. CDR3: CASNGGGGGYQETQYF. The CDR3 DNA reads as TGTGCCAGCAATGGGGGCGGTGGGGGCTACCAAGAGACCCAGTACTTC.